A single sample is the source of the 20 T cell receptor beta chains below, sequenced in a study of beta chain features in type 1 diabetes. Study results and limitations: Patients with Type 1 diabetes showed moderately but significantly shorter TCRB CDR3s in all four CD4+ subsets.

TCRB transcripts that were expressed got sequenced, as all of the isolated RNA had been reverse transcribed. Sequencing was performed with immunoSEQ multiplex PCR; in TCRdb, only in-frame clones are kept and a portion is missing. The sample carries 250,000 to 350,000 clones, approximately 16% recorded once. No antigen is known for these receptors. Specimen: naive CD4+ T cells from blood. The receptors derive from a man younger than 35 with type 1 diabetes.

This clone has just a few counts. In nucleotides, the CDR3 is TGTGCCAGCAGCCCGCCTGGGACAGGTTTCAGCGGAGAGCAGTTCTTC. Protein sequence: CASSPPGTGFSGEQFF. The chain links TRBV7-2 to TRBJ2-1; 8 positions match TRBD1. The V gene's germline CDR1 is SGHTA and CDR2 FQGNSA. Trimming cost V 5 bases and J 10 bases; bases outside gene matches: 16. This CDR3 comprises 16 residues.

This clone was detected only a few times. The rearrangement joins TRBV7-9 to TRBJ2-3; D might be TRBD2 (6 bases). V gave up 4 bases and J gave up 8 bases, with 13 bases separating them. CDR1 is SEHNR, CDR2 FQNEAQ, per germline (reference sequence). The CDR3 is 13 residues long. The CDR3 DNA reads as TGTGCCAGCAGCTCGGGAGACGTGGGTACGCAGTATTTT. It specifies CASSSGDVGTQYF.

This clone occurred a few times. This chain links TRBV30 with TRBJ2-7; 10 bases align to TRBD2. Germline V gives CDR1 GTSNPN, CDR2 SVGIG (reference sequence). V gave up 4 bases and J gave up 3 bases; unmatched junction bases: 24. This CDR3 region has 20 residues. This chain's CDR3 is CAWNGLRAEIAGGHIYEQYF. The CDR3 nucleotides are TGTGCCTGGAACGGCTTGCGGGCGGAAATAGCGGGAGGCCATATCTACGAGCAGTACTTC.

V gene TRBV28 combines with J gene TRBJ1-5; 9 bases fit TRBD1. The CDR3 length is 16 residues. The junction had 11 bases not matched to a gene; V was cut back by 6 bases and J by 5 bases. Germline V gene data show CDR1 as MDHEN and CDR2 as SYDVKM. This CDR3 is CASSPGRDRVDQPQHF. CDR3 coding DNA: TGTGCCAGCAGCCCGGGCCGGGACAGGGTGGATCAGCCCCAGCATTTT.

This rearrangement joins TRBV4-1 to TRBJ2-5, with 8 bases fitting TRBD1. CDR3 length: 16 residues. The V segment lost 3 bases and the J segment 1 base; nucleotides outside the gene matches: 7. Germline V gene sequence: CDR1 MGHRA, CDR2 YSYEKL. The CDR3 region has the DNA TGCGCCAGCAGCCATCCCGGACAGGGAGCCCAAGAGACCCAGTACTTC. Amino acid sequence: CASSHPGQGAQETQYF.

The genes are TRBV7-2 and TRBJ2-7, with 8 bases lining up with TRBD2. Losses at the gene ends were 1 base for V and 3 bases for J; bases not matched to a gene: 5. Looked up from germline, CDR1 is SGHTA and CDR2 is FQGNSA. This CDR3 contains 15 residues. The CDR3 sequence: CASSLGGGGIYEQYF. The CDR3 coding sequence is TGTGCCAGCAGCTTAGGGGGCGGGGGGATCTACGAGCAGTACTTC.

The rearrangement links TRBV6-5 to TRBJ1-2, with a weak D call TRBD1 (5 bases). The germline gives CDR1 MNHEY, CDR2 SVGAGI. The V end was cut by 6 bases, the J end by 5 bases, with 13 bases between. The CDR3 has 13 residues. CDR3 residues: CASSPGHRYGYTF. CDR3 bases: TGTGCCAGCAGCCCCGGACACCGGTATGGCTACACCTTC.

This sequence joins TRBV30 and TRBJ2-5; possible D gene TRBD1, 5 bases. V was cut by 0 bases and J by 2 bases, with 22 bases left in between. Germline assignment: CDR1 GTSNPN and CDR2 SVGIG (reference sequence). The CDR3 runs 18 residues. This CDR3 is CAWSVRRFLRQIQETQYF. CDR3 nucleotides: TGTGCCTGGAGTGTACGCCGGTTTCTCAGACAGATACAAGAGACCCAGTACTTC.

This rearrangement joins TRBV5-1 to TRBJ2-2; 10 bases match TRBD1. The CDR3 contains 15 residues. V lost 4 bases and J lost 5; bases outside the gene matches: 5. CDR1 and CDR2 from the germline V gene are SGHRS and YFSETQ. Written as DNA, the CDR3 is TGCGCCAGCAGCCTCGGGACAGGGGAGACCGGGGAGCTGTTTTTT. It codes for CASSLGTGETGELFF.

V usage is TRBV7-9 and J usage is TRBJ2-3; D gene uncertain. Germline lookup yields CDR1 SEHNR and CDR2 FQNEAQ (reference sequence). The germline V and J ends were trimmed by 5 bases and 5 bases, with 8 bases remaining between them. The CDR3 loop spans 12 amino acids. CDR3 amino acids: CASSPVIDTQYF. The DNA of the CDR3 is TGTGCCAGCAGCCCGGTGATAGATACGCAGTATTTT.

This clone showed up just a few times. The chain couples TRBV6-5 to TRBJ2-4; a weak D match, TRBD2 (6 bases). V gave up 7 bases and J gave up 6 bases, with 7 bases separating them. The CDR3 contains 11 residues. CDR1 and CDR2 (germline): MNHEY, SVGAGI. CDR3: CASKAGNIQYF. In DNA form, the CDR3 reads TGTGCCAGCAAAGCGGGAAACATTCAGTACTTC.

This clone has only a few counts. The gene calls are TRBV5-1 and TRBJ2-5, with D perhaps TRBD2 (5 bases). The length of the CDR3 is 14 residues. V was clipped by 0 bases and J by 4 bases, with 10 bases between them. Germline CDR1 SGHRS, CDR2 YFSETQ. As DNA, the CDR3 is TGCGCCAGCAGCTTGGTGGCTAGCCGAGAGACCCAGTACTTC. Its translation is CASSLVASRETQYF. The whole variable domain, filled in from reference TRBV5-1 and TRBJ2-5, reads KAGVTQTPRYLIKTRGQQVTLSCSPISGHRSVSWYQQTPGQGLQFLFEYFSETQRNKGNFPGRFSGRQFSNSRSEMNVSTLELGDSALYLCASSLVASRETQYFGPGTRLLVL.

This chain links TRBV7-8 with TRBJ1-5; D call uncertain. V dropped 2 bases and J dropped 5 bases, with 16 bases sitting between them. Germline V gives CDR1 SGHVS, CDR2 FQNEAQ. There are 16 residues in the CDR3. The CDR3 region is CASSLLRSSKHQPQHF. CDR3 nucleotides: TGTGCCAGCAGCTTACTTCGGTCAAGCAAACATCAGCCCCAGCATTTT.

The chain couples TRBV6-1 to TRBJ2-7, with 8 bases matching TRBD1. This CDR3 contains 15 residues. CDR1 is MNHNS and CDR2 is SASEGT in the germline V gene. Losses at the gene ends were 4 bases for V and 7 bases for J; bases not matched to a gene: 12. The CDR3 loop is CASSAQPDRGWEQYF. In DNA, the CDR3 is TGTGCCAGCAGTGCCCAACCCGACAGGGGTTGGGAGCAGTACTTC.

V gene TRBV30 combines with J gene TRBJ2-5; 9 positions match TRBD2. This CDR3 spans 10 amino acids. In germline, CDR1 is GTSNPN, CDR2 SVGIG (reference sequence). CDR3 sequence reads: CARGGETQYF. Written as DNA, the CDR3 is TGTGCGCGGGGGGGAGAGACCCAGTACTTC. Together with reference TRBV30 and TRBJ2-5, the CDR3 gives the full variable domain: SQTIHQWPATLVQPVGSPLSLECTVEGTSNPNLYWYRQAAGRGLQLLFYSVGIGQISSEVPQNLSASRPQDRQFILSSKKLLLSDSGFYLCARGGETQYFGPGTRLLVL.

This chain links TRBV12-5 with TRBJ2-1; the D gene is possibly TRBD2 (5 bases). The CDR3 runs to 12 residues. Trimming took off 6 bases at V and 3 bases at J, with 6 bases between the two ends. Germline V gene data show CDR1 as LGHNT and CDR2 as FRNRAP. CDR3 in amino acids: CASGRDYNEQFF. The CDR3 DNA follows: TGTGCTAGTGGACGGGACTACAATGAGCAGTTCTTC.

CDR3 nucleotides: TGTGCCAGCAGAGACAGGGCCTATTACTCTGGGGCCAACGTCCTGACTTTC. Its protein is CASRDRAYYSGANVLTF. This chain uses TRBV28 with TRBJ2-6, with 7 nucleotides matching TRBD1. Trimming removed 6 bases from V and 0 bases from J; junction bases left unmatched: 8. The CDR3 length is 17 residues. Per germline, CDR1 MDHEN and CDR2 SYDVKM.

The V call is TRBV4-2, the J call TRBJ2-4; 7 bases match TRBD2. The junction had 10 bases not matched to a gene; V was cut back by 2 bases and J by 3 bases. The CDR3 sequence is 17 residues long. Germline-derived CDR1 and CDR2 are LGHNA and YNFKEQ. The CDR3 coding sequence is TGTGCCAGCAGCCAAATGGGGGAGGGAGAGGACAAAAACATTCAGTACTTC. Translation: CASSQMGEGEDKNIQYF.

CDR3 nucleotide sequence: TGTGCCAGCAGCCGGGACAGGGTTGGCAATCAGCCCCAGCATTTT. It specifies CASSRDRVGNQPQHF. This chain uses TRBV7-9 with TRBJ1-5, with 9 bases fitting TRBD1. CDR1 is SEHNR, CDR2 FQNEAQ, per germline (reference sequence). The junction had 4 bases not matched to a gene; V was cut back by 5 bases and J by 2 bases. This CDR3 is built from 15 residues.

This clone was found a few times. The V call is TRBV19, the J call TRBJ2-5; a possible D gene is TRBD2 (7 bases). The CDR3 sequence is 15 residues long. Germline values: CDR1 LNHDA, CDR2 SQIVND (reference sequence). Trimming cost V 6 bases and J 4 bases, with 18 bases left between them. The CDR3 sequence is CASRAYVAGAETQYF. CDR3 nucleotide sequence: TGTGCCAGTAGGGCGTATGTTGCGGGGGCAGAGACCCAGTACTTC.